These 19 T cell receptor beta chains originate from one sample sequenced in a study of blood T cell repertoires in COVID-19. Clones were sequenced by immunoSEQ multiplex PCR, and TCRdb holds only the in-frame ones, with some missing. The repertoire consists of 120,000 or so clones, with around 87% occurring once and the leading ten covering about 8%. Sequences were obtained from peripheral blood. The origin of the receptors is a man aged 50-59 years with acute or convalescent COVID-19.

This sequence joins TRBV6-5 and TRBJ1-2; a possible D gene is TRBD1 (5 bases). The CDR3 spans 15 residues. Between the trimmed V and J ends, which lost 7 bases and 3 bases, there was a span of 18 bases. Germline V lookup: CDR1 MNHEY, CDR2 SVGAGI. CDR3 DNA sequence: TGTGCCAGCAATGGGGCAGGCAGGGAGGACTATGGCTACACCTTC. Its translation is CASNGAGREDYGYTF.

CDR3 amino acids: CSVVSSGYTF. The CDR3 coding sequence is TGCAGCGTTGTCTCCAGTGGCTACACCTTC. The rearrangement joins TRBV29-1 to TRBJ1-2; unclear D gene. There are 10 residues in the CDR3. Between the trimmed V and J ends, which lost 4 bases and 7 bases, there was a span of 7 bases. Looked up from germline, CDR1 is SQVTM and CDR2 is ANQGSEA. The full variable domain, completed using reference TRBV29-1 and TRBJ1-2, is SAVISQKPSRDICQRGTSLTIQCQVDSQVTMMFWYRQQPGQSLTLIATANQGSEATYESGFVIDKFPISRPNLTFSTLTVSNMSPEDSSIYLCSVVSSGYTFGSGTRLTVV.

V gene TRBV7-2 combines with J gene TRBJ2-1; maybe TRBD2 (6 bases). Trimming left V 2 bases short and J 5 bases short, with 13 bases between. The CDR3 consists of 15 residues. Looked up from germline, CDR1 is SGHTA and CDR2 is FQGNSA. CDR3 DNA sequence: TGTGCCAGCAGCTTACGGTTAGGAGGGAACAATGAGCAGTTCTTC. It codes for CASSLRLGGNNEQFF.

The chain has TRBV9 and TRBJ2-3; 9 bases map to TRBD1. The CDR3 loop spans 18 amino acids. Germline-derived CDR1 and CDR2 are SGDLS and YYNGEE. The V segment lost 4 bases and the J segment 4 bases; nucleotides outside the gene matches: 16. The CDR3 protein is CASSLSGGTGSISDTQYF. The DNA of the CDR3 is TGTGCCAGCAGCCTCTCGGGTGGGACAGGGTCGATTTCAGATACGCAGTATTTT.

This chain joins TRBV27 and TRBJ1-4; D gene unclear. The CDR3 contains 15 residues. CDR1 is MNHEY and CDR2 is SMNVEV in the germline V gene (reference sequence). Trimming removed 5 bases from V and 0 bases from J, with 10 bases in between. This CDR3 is CASSNLGATNEKLFF. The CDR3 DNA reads TGTGCCAGCAGTAACCTCGGGGCAACTAATGAAAAACTGTTTTTT.

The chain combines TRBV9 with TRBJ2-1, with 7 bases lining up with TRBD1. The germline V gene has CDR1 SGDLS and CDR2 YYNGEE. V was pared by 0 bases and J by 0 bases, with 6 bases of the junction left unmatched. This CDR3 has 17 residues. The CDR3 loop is CASSVESGQNSYNEQFF. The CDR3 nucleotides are TGTGCCAGCAGCGTAGAGTCGGGACAGAACTCCTACAATGAGCAGTTCTTC.

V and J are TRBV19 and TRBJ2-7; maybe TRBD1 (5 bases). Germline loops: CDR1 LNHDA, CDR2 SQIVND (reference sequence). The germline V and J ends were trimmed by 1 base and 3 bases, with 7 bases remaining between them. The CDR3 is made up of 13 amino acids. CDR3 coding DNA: TGTGCCAGTAGTATAGTTAGGGGCTACGAGCAGTACTTC. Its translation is CASSIVRGYEQYF.

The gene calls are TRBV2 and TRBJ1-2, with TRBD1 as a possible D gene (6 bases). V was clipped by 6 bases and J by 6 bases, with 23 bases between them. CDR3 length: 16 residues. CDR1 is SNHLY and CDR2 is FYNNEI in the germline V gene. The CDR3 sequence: CASSALQGEHSNGYTF. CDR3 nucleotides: TGTGCCAGCAGCGCCCTACAGGGTGAGCACTCCAATGGCTACACCTTC. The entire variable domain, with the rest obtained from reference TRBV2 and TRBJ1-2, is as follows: EPEVTQTPSHQVTQMGQEVILRCVPISNHLYFYWYRQILGQKVEFLVSFYNNEISEKSEIFDDQFSVERPDGSNFTLKIRSTKLEDSAMYFCASSALQGEHSNGYTFGSGTRLTVV.

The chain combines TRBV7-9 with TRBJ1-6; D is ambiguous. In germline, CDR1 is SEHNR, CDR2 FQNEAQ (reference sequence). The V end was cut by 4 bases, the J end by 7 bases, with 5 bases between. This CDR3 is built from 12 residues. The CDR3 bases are TGTGCCAGCAGCTCCGGGAATTCACCCCTCCACTTT. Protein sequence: CASSSGNSPLHF.

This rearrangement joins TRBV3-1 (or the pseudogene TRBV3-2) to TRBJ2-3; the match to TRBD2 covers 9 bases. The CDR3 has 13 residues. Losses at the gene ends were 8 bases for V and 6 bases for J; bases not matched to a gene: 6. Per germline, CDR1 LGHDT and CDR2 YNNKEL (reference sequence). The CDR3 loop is CASLAGGADTQYF. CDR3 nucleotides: TGTGCCAGCTTGGCGGGGGGGGCCGATACGCAGTATTTT.

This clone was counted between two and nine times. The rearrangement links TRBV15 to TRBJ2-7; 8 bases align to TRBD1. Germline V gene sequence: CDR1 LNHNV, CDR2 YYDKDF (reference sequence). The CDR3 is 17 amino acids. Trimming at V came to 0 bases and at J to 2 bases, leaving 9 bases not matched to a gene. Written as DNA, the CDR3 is TGTGCCACCAGCAGAGATTTCTTAGGACAGGGTCCCTACGAGCAGTACTTC. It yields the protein CATSRDFLGQGPYEQYF.

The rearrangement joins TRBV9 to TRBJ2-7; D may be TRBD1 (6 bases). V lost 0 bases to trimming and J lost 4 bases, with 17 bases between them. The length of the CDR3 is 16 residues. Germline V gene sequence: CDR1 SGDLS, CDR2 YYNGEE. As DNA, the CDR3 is TGTGCCAGCAGCGTAGTGCTGGACAGACCTACATACGAGCAGTACTTC. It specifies CASSVVLDRPTYEQYF.

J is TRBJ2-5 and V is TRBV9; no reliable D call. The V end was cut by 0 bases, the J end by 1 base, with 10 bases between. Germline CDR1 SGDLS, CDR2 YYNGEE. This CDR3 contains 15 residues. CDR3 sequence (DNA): TGTGCCAGCAGCGTAGGGGCAGTGATCCAAGAGACCCAGTACTTC. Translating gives CASSVGAVIQETQYF.

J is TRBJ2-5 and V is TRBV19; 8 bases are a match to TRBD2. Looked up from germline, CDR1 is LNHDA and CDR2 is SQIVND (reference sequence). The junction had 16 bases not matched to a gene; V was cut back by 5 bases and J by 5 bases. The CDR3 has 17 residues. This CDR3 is CASSVGAGLVVEETQYF. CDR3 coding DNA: TGTGCCAGTAGTGTCGGCGCGGGACTAGTGGTCGAGGAGACCCAGTACTTC.

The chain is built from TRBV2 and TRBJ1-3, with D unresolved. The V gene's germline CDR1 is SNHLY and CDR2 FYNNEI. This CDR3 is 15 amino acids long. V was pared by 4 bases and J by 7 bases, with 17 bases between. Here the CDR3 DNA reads TGTGCCAGCAGTGGGGTGGTAGGGAGAGGCAACACCATATATTTT. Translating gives CASSGVVGRGNTIYF.

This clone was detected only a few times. The CDR3 is CASSWRFTEAFF. The CDR3, as DNA: TGTGCCAGTAGTTGGAGGTTCACTGAAGCTTTCTTT. The chain employs TRBV19 and TRBJ1-1; D gene ambiguous. V lost 5 bases and J lost 4, with 8 bases in between. CDR3 length: 12 residues. From germline, CDR1 is LNHDA and CDR2 SQIVND (reference sequence).

CDR3 loop: CASSVPSGATQYF. CDR3 DNA sequence: TGTGCCAGCAGCGTACCTTCAGGGGCTACGCAGTATTTT. The rearrangement uses TRBV9 and TRBJ2-3, with D possibly TRBD1 on 6 matching bases. V was pared by 1 base and J by 8 bases, with 11 bases between. The CDR3 runs to 13 residues. Germline V lookup: CDR1 SGDLS, CDR2 YYNGEE.

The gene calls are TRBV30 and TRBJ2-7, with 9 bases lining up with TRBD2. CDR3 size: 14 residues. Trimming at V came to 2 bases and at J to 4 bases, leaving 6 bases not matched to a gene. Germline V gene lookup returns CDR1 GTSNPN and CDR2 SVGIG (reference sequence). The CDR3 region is CAWSSGRIEYEQYF. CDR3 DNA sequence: TGTGCCTGGAGTAGCGGGAGGATAGAGTACGAGCAGTACTTC.

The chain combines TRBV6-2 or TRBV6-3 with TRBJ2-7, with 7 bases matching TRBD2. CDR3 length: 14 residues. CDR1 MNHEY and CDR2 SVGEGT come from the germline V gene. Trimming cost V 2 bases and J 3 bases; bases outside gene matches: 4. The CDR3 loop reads CASSYSGTIYEQYF. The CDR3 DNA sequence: TGTGCCAGCAGTTACAGCGGGACTATCTACGAGCAGTACTTC.